The 30 T cell receptor beta chains presented below share a single source sample, sequenced in a study of long-term antiretroviral therapy in people with HIV. Samples were assayed with immunoSEQ v3.0 at survey level. Data came from immunoSEQ multiplex PCR; TCRdb stores just in-frame clones and leaves some out. The sample includes 30,000 to 40,000 clones, nearly 90% of them seen just once. The specimen was unsorted PBMCs, collected 1.1 years after starting antiretroviral therapy. These receptors all stem from a man aged 18 to 35 with HIV.

This chain connects TRBV19 to TRBJ2-5, with D perhaps assigned TRBD1 or TRBD2 (5 bases each). CDR1 is LNHDA, CDR2 SQIVND, per germline (reference sequence). This CDR3 region has 14 residues. Trimming pared 5 bases from V and 1 base from J, leaving 11 bases between. The CDR3 DNA follows: TGTGCCAGTAGTCCCCGAGGGACCCAAGAGACCCAGTACTTC. It encodes CASSPRGTQETQYF.

V is TRBV6-1 and J is TRBJ1-1, with D unclear. The V end was cut by 3 bases, the J end by 1 base, with 12 bases between. CDR3 length equals 15 residues. Germline CDR1 is MNHNS and CDR2 is SASEGT. In nucleotides, the CDR3 is TGTGCCAGCAGTGACGGGTTCGGTGGGAACACTGAAGCTTTCTTT. This encodes CASSDGFGGNTEAFF.

The V gene is TRBV19, the J gene TRBJ2-5; no definite D call. V was trimmed by 1 base and J by 9 bases, leaving 6 bases between them. This CDR3 spans 11 amino acids. Germline assignment: CDR1 LNHDA and CDR2 SQIVND (reference sequence). The CDR3 DNA reads as TGTGCCAGTAGTATAGGTGGGGCCCAGTACTTC. Translated: CASSIGGAQYF.

The chain recombines TRBV30 with TRBJ2-1, with 10 positions matching TRBD2. J lost 9 bases, V lost 2 bases, and 10 bases had no gene match. Germline V gene sequence: CDR1 GTSNPN, CDR2 SVGIG (reference sequence). There are 15 residues in the CDR3. CDR3 sequence: CAWSRSSGGRSEQFF. CDR3 nucleotides: TGTGCCTGGAGTAGGTCTAGCGGGGGACGTAGTGAGCAGTTCTTC.

This clone was detected only once. V is TRBV4-1 and J is TRBJ2-5, with 14 bases that match TRBD2. J lost 5 bases, V lost 10 bases, and 12 bases had no gene match. This CDR3 has 16 amino acids. Germline V gives CDR1 MGHRA, CDR2 YSYEKL. Written as DNA, the CDR3 is TGCGCCACCATCGTCGGACTAGCGGGGGGTTATGAGACCCAGTACTTC. Amino acid sequence: CATIVGLAGGYETQYF.

CDR3 region: CASSPGTGGLYEQYF. DNA for the CDR3: TGTGCCAGCAGCCCCGGGACAGGGGGCTTGTACGAGCAGTACTTC. This sequence joins TRBV7-9 and TRBJ2-7; the match to TRBD1 covers 12 bases. The CDR3 has 15 residues. J was trimmed by 4 bases and V by 5 bases; bases with no gene match: 6. The V gene's germline CDR1 is SEHNR and CDR2 FQNEAQ (reference sequence).

V gene TRBV19 combines with J gene TRBJ2-7; TRBD1 matches at 7 bases. V was pared by 5 bases and J by 5 bases, with 6 bases of the junction left unmatched. Germline CDR1 LNHDA, CDR2 SQIVND (reference sequence). This CDR3 has 13 residues. CDR3 residues: CASSANDRDEQYF. CDR3 coding DNA: TGTGCCAGTAGTGCCAATGACAGGGACGAGCAGTACTTC.

The gene calls are TRBV12-5 and TRBJ1-2; D gene uncertain. The germline V and J ends were trimmed by 0 bases and 2 bases, with 4 bases remaining between them. The CDR3 loop spans 13 amino acids. Looked up from germline, CDR1 is LGHNT and CDR2 is FRNRAP. The CDR3 sequence is CASGLVQNYGYTF. The CDR3 nucleotides are TGTGCTAGTGGTTTGGTGCAGAACTATGGCTACACCTTC.

This rearrangement joins TRBV27 to TRBJ1-2; tentatively, D is TRBD1 (6 bases). Germline CDR1 MNHEY, CDR2 SMNVEV (reference sequence). Deletions cut 8 bases from V and 8 bases from J, with 24 bases between. CDR3 length: 15 amino acids. Written as DNA, the CDR3 is TGTGCCAGCGGATTATTTAACAGGGAGGTGCGGGGCTACACCTTC. Residues: CASGLFNREVRGYTF.

The J gene is TRBJ1-2, the V gene TRBV5-4; 9 bases are shared with TRBD1. The CDR3 loop spans 15 amino acids. CDR1 and CDR2 from the germline V gene are SGHNT and YYREEE (reference sequence). V trimming: 4 bases; J trimming: 2 bases; junction bases outside the gene matches: 6. The CDR3 is CASSALGQGNYGYTF. CDR3 nucleotides: TGTGCCAGCAGCGCCCTCGGACAGGGGAACTATGGCTACACCTTC.

V gene TRBV18 combines with J gene TRBJ1-4; D ambiguous. CDR1 and CDR2 (germline): KGHSH, LQKENI. This CDR3 contains 14 residues. Trimming pared 3 bases from V and 4 bases from J, leaving 9 bases between. The DNA for the CDR3 is TGTGCCAGCTCACCGGTTCAGCGTAATGAAAAACTGTTTTTT. It specifies CASSPVQRNEKLFF.

Turning to this clone: The sample carries other DNA sequences with the same CDR3. V is TRBV5-1 and J is TRBJ1-3; no clear D gene. Trimming left V 1 base short and J 3 bases short, with 8 bases between. The CDR3 runs 14 residues. CDR1 SGHRS and CDR2 YFSETQ come from the germline V gene. The CDR3 is CASSLSGVGNTIYF. CDR3 in DNA: TGCGCCAGCAGCTTGAGCGGAGTTGGAAACACCATATATTTT.

The genes are TRBV7-9 and TRBJ2-1; tentatively, D is TRBD1 (6 bases). V was shortened by 6 bases and J by 7 bases, with 22 bases between the two germline ends. Germline CDR1 reads SEHNR; CDR2 reads FQNEAQ (reference sequence). The CDR3 is 16 residues long. CDR3 in amino acids: CASSGRGTGPRNEQFF. DNA of the CDR3: TGTGCCAGCAGTGGTAGGGGTACAGGGCCAAGGAATGAGCAGTTCTTC.

The rearrangement uses TRBV5-4 and TRBJ2-5; TRBD2 matches at 8 bases. This CDR3 has 16 amino acids. With V trimmed by 4 bases and J by 4 bases, 12 bases remained unmatched. Germline values: CDR1 SGHNT, CDR2 YYREEE (reference sequence). This CDR3 reads CASSQLDGGARETQYF. The CDR3 coding sequence is TGTGCCAGCAGCCAACTCGACGGGGGGGCGAGAGAGACCCAGTACTTC. Using reference TRBV5-4 and TRBJ2-5 for the parts outside the CDR3, the full variable domain is ETGVTQSPTHLIKTRGQQVTLRCSSQSGHNTVSWYQQALGQGPQFIFQYYREEENGRGNFPPRFSGLQFPNYSSELNVNALELDDSALYLCASSQLDGGARETQYFGPGTRLLVL.

This clone was observed a single time. This sequence joins TRBV7-9 and TRBJ2-7; the D call may be TRBD1 or TRBD2 (5 bases each). The V and J ends lost 10 bases and 0 bases respectively, with 19 bases between them. The CDR3 has 15 residues. The germline CDR1 and CDR2 sequences are SEHNR and FQNEAQ (reference sequence). This chain's CDR3 is CAIQLRGRSSYEQYF. CDR3 coding DNA: TGTGCCATACAGTTGAGGGGCAGGAGCTCCTACGAGCAGTACTTC.

This clone was detected a few times. The chain is built from TRBV14 and TRBJ1-6; D is perhaps TRBD1 (5 bases). Deletions cut 1 base from V and 4 bases from J, with 26 bases between. The CDR3 spans 21 residues. Germline-derived CDR1 and CDR2 are SGHDN and FVKESK. CDR3 nucleotides: TGTGCCAGCAGCCAAGGTCCCCCGGGACCGCAACACCGAGGGTATAATTCACCCCTCCACTTT. Its translation is CASSQGPPGPQHRGYNSPLHF.

This sequence joins TRBV2 and TRBJ2-3, with D uncertain. The V end was cut by 6 bases, the J end by 3 bases, with 1 base between. The CDR3 length is 10 residues. Germline V lookup: CDR1 SNHLY, CDR2 FYNNEI. The CDR3 sequence is CASRTDTQYF. Written as DNA, the CDR3 is TGTGCCAGCAGGACAGATACGCAGTATTTT. The complete variable domain, with remaining parts taken from reference TRBV2 and TRBJ2-3, reads EPEVTQTPSHQVTQMGQEVILRCVPISNHLYFYWYRQILGQKVEFLVSFYNNEISEKSEIFDDQFSVERPDGSNFTLKIRSTKLEDSAMYFCASRTDTQYFGPGTRLTVL.

The chain couples TRBV7-9 to TRBJ2-1, with D tentatively TRBD1 or TRBD2 (8 bases each). The CDR3 contains 17 residues. Germline CDR1 reads SEHNR; CDR2 reads FQNEAQ (reference sequence). V was trimmed by 5 bases and J by 5 bases, leaving 22 bases between them. CDR3 coding DNA: TGTGCCAGCAGCCAGGGGGCTCTAGCGGGCCCAGACAATGAGCAGTTCTTC. The encoded protein is CASSQGALAGPDNEQFF.

V usage is TRBV18 and J usage is TRBJ1-2; 7 nucleotides match TRBD1. The germline V gene encodes CDR1 KGHSH and CDR2 LQKENI. Losses at the gene ends were 0 bases for V and 1 base for J; bases not matched to a gene: 5. This CDR3 region has 16 residues. Here the CDR3 reads CASSPPGTEGNYGYTF. In DNA, the CDR3 is TGTGCCAGCTCACCACCCGGGACAGAGGGTAACTATGGCTACACCTTC. Looking up the rest from reference TRBV18 and TRBJ1-2 gives the full variable domain: NAGVMQNPRHLVRRRGQEARLRCSPMKGHSHVYWYRQLPEEGLKFMVYLQKENIIDESGMPKERFSAEFPKEGPSILRIQQVVRGDSAAYFCASSPPGTEGNYGYTFGSGTRLTVV.

The CDR3 spells CASTGQGADTQYF. The CDR3 DNA reads as TGTGCCAGCACTGGACAGGGAGCAGATACGCAGTATTTT. The chain carries TRBV4-2 and TRBJ2-3, with 8 positions matching TRBD1. After removal of 7 bases from V and 4 bases from J, the junction contained 4 bases not matched to a gene. This CDR3 contains 13 residues. CDR1 and CDR2 from the germline V gene are LGHNA and YNFKEQ.

This clone occurred once. This chain uses TRBV7-2 with TRBJ1-2; D is perhaps TRBD1 (6 bases). The V end lost 2 bases, the J end lost 7 bases, and 23 bases lay between the germline ends. The CDR3 sequence is 17 residues long. Per germline, CDR1 SGHTA and CDR2 FQGNSA. CDR3 coding DNA: TGTGCCAGCAGCTTAACGTACCCGGACAGAGAGAGGGGTGGCTACACCTTC. It is translated as CASSLTYPDRERGGYTF.

This clone was seen just once. The V and J genes are TRBV7-9 and TRBJ2-7, with D tentatively TRBD2 (6 bases). The CDR3 loop spans 14 amino acids. CDR1 SEHNR and CDR2 FQNEAQ come from the germline V gene (reference sequence). Trimming stripped 3 bases from V and 3 bases from J, with 12 bases between. Here the CDR3 DNA reads TGTGCCAGCAGCTTCGGGGGTTTATACTACGAGCAGTACTTC. Amino acids: CASSFGGLYYEQYF.

This clone was recorded a few times. The genes are TRBV7-9 and TRBJ2-2; 7 nucleotides line up with TRBD2. J lost 7 bases, V lost 4 bases, and 6 bases had no gene match. Germline V CDR1 and CDR2: SEHNR, FQNEAQ (reference sequence). This CDR3 is built from 14 residues. CDR3 residues: CASSSGLVYGELFF. CDR3 nucleotides: TGTGCCAGCAGCTCTGGACTAGTGTACGGGGAGCTGTTTTTT. The full variable domain, completed using reference TRBV7-9 and TRBJ2-2, is DTGVSQNPRHKITKRGQNVTFRCDPISEHNRLYWYRQTLGQGPEFLTYFQNEAQLEKSRLLSDRFSAERPKGSFSTLEIQRTEQGDSAMYLCASSSGLVYGELFFGEGSRLTVL.

The CDR3 here is CASMGGDRDTGELFF. The CDR3 DNA reads as TGTGCCAGCATGGGGGGGGACCGAGACACCGGGGAGCTGTTTTTT. V usage is TRBV6-1 and J usage is TRBJ2-2; 7 bases are shared with TRBD2. Germline V gives CDR1 MNHNS, CDR2 SASEGT. The CDR3 sequence is 15 residues long. V lost 7 bases and J lost 3; bases outside the gene matches: 8.

This chain links TRBV5-1 with TRBJ1-1; D possibly corresponds to TRBD1 (6 bases). Trimming removed 6 bases at V and 1 base at J, with 16 bases between. The CDR3 has 15 amino acids. CDR1 and CDR2 from the germline V gene are SGHRS and YFSETQ. In nucleotides, the CDR3 is TGCGCCAGCAAATGGGGGGACACCTGGAACACTGAAGCTTTCTTT. Protein sequence: CASKWGDTWNTEAFF.

This clone is labeled medium-sized (0.01 to 0.1%). The V gene is TRBV4-2, the J gene TRBJ2-7, with unresolved D. The germline gives CDR1 LGHNA, CDR2 YNFKEQ. The CDR3 covers 16 residues. V lost 3 bases and J lost 6, with 21 bases in between. As DNA, the CDR3 is TGTGCCAGCAGCCAGGGCTCCTTAGACCAGGACGGCGAGCAGTACTTC. Its protein product is CASSQGSLDQDGEQYF.

This clone was seen only once. The chain joins TRBV19 to TRBJ1-4, with no clear D. Germline assignment: CDR1 LNHDA and CDR2 SQIVND (reference sequence). This CDR3 comprises 17 residues. With 3 bases removed from V and 5 bases from J, the gap between germline ends came to 19 bases. The CDR3 DNA sequence: TGTGCCAGTAGTATCTTTCCCCCCGGCCCGGAAAATGAAAAACTGTTTTTT. It encodes CASSIFPPGPENEKLFF.

This clone has only one observation. This chain connects TRBV19 to TRBJ2-6; possibly TRBD1 for D (6 bases). Germline V lookup: CDR1 LNHDA, CDR2 SQIVND (reference sequence). This CDR3 region has 17 residues. V lost 5 bases to trimming and J lost 0 bases, with 14 bases between them. The CDR3: CASSWGQFFSGANVLTF. In DNA, the CDR3 is TGTGCCAGTAGTTGGGGACAATTCTTCTCTGGGGCCAACGTCCTGACTTTC.

V gene TRBV7-2 combines with J gene TRBJ2-3, with D tentatively TRBD2 (5 bases). There are 13 residues in the CDR3. In germline, CDR1 is SGHTA, CDR2 FQGNSA. V was trimmed by 5 bases and J by 6 bases, leaving 12 bases between them. CDR3 sequence: CASSQIAPDTQYF. CDR3 nucleotides: TGTGCCAGCAGCCAAATAGCGCCCGATACGCAGTATTTT.

The chain links TRBV11-2 to TRBJ1-1; TRBD1 might be the D (5 bases). CDR3 length: 14 residues. From germline, CDR1 is SGHAT and CDR2 FQNNGV. The V and J ends lost 2 bases and 0 bases respectively, with 7 bases between them. The CDR3 coding sequence is TGTGCCAGCAGCTTAACAGGATTGAACACTGAAGCTTTCTTT. Translated: CASSLTGLNTEAFF.